This paragraph covers one TCR beta chain sequence. This specimen comes from a study of T cell responses to AZD1222 COVID-19 vaccine. Here immunoSEQ multiplex PCR was the method, and the copy in TCRdb shows in-frame clones only, minus some. The sample has roughly 93,000 clones; nearly 90% are singletons. The V end lost 4 bases, the J end lost 7 bases, and 11 bases lay between the germline ends. Germline CDR1 is SGHAT and CDR2 is FQNNGV. The CDR3 totals 13 residues. This chain connects TRBV11-2 to TRBJ2-1; D may be TRBD1 (5 bases). This TCR was sampled from an adult in good health. Here the sequenced sample was peripheral blood, taken on day 0 of AZD1222 vaccination. The CDR3 loop is CASSYRTGNEQFF. The DNA of the CDR3 is TGTGCCAGCAGCTACCGAACAGGTAATGAGCAGTTCTTC.